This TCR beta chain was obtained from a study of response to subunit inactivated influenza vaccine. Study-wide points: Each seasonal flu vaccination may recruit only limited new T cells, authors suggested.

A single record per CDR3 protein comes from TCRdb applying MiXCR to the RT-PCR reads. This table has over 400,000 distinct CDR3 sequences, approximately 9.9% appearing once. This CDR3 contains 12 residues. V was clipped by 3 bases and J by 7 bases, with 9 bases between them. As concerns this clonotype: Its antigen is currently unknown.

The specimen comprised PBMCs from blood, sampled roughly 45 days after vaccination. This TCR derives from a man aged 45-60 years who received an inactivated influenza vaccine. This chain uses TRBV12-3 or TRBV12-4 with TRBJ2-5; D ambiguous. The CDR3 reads CASSLVLRTQYF. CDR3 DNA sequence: TGTGCCAGCAGTTTGGTCCTACGGACCCAGTACTTC.